The 7 T cell receptor beta chains below were found in one sample sequenced in a study of blood T cells in healthy people across ages. A second about 7 to 11 cycle PCR used barcoded and J-beta primers. TCRdb passed the 5' RACE reads through MiXCR, listing each CDR3 protein once. The table lists roughly 1 million distinct CDR3 sequences, under 30% of them singletons, with 0.65% to 0.95% in the top ten. This sample was also put to use in a study of T cells of mothers and their children.

Sequenced input: blood. The receptor set was obtained from a girl aged 2 to 9 in good health.

The chain recombines TRBV4-1 with TRBJ2-1, with D possibly being TRBD1 or TRBD2 (6 bases each). The J call may be wrong; the DNA end is better matched by TRBJ2-5. This CDR3 is built from 15 residues. In germline, CDR1 is MGHRA, CDR2 YSYEKL. The CDR3 loop is CASSQEGARGETQYF. The CDR3 DNA reads as TGCGCCAGCAGCCAAGAGGGGGCGCGGGGAGAGACCCAGTACTTC.

The sample holds one count of this clonotype. The chain has TRBV28 and TRBJ2-7; TRBD1 matches 8 bases. Per germline, CDR1 MDHEN and CDR2 SYDVKM. The length of the CDR3 is 15 residues. V shed 6 bases, J shed 3 bases, and the junction held 10 bases outside the gene matches. CDR3 loop: CASSQPGQAHYEQYF. The CDR3 DNA follows: TGTGCCAGCAGCCAGCCGGGACAGGCCCACTACGAGCAGTACTTC. The whole variable domain, filled in from reference TRBV28 and TRBJ2-7, reads DVKVTQSSRYLVKRTGEKVFLECVQDMDHENMFWYRQDPGLGLRLIYFSYDVKMKEKGDIPEGYSVSREKKERFSLILESASTNQTSMYLCASSQPGQAHYEQYFGPGTRLTVT.

The V and J genes are TRBV5-1 and TRBJ2-3, with 12 bases identical to TRBD2. There are 18 residues in the CDR3. The germline CDR1 and CDR2 sequences are SGHRS and YFSETQ. The J segment lost 0 bases and the V segment lost 6 bases, leaving 11 bases of the junction unmatched. The CDR3: CASTYGLAGTTSTDTQYF. The CDR3, as DNA: TGCGCCAGCACCTATGGACTAGCGGGGACAACTAGCACAGATACGCAGTATTTT.

This clonotype was detected only a few times. V usage is TRBV6-2 or TRBV6-3 and J usage is TRBJ1-1; D remains ambiguous. V lost 6 bases to trimming and J lost 0 bases, with 11 bases between them. Germline V lookup: CDR1 MNHEY, CDR2 SVGEGT. The length of the CDR3 is 14 residues. The DNA for the CDR3 is TGTGCCAGCAGACCTCTGACTGTGAACACTGAAGCTTTCTTT. This gives the protein CASRPLTVNTEAFF.

The chain couples TRBV29-1 to TRBJ1-1, with D maybe TRBD1 (6 bases). This CDR3 contains 14 residues. The V and J ends lost 6 bases and 8 bases respectively, with 22 bases between them. In germline, CDR1 is SQVTM, CDR2 ANQGSEA. CDR3: CSVVNRVMGREAFF. The CDR3 nucleotides are TGCAGCGTGGTTAACAGGGTGATGGGTAGGGAAGCTTTCTTT.

This clonotype was seen a few times. The chain carries TRBV29-1 and TRBJ2-5; either TRBD1 or TRBD2 may supply D (5 bases each). CDR1 and CDR2 (germline): SQVTM, ANQGSEA. The CDR3 totals 11 residues. The V and J ends lost 6 bases and 4 bases respectively, with 9 bases between them. CDR3: CSVMGVETQYF. In nucleotides, the CDR3 is TGCAGCGTCATGGGGGTAGAGACCCAGTACTTC.

This clonotype was seen only a few times. This rearrangement joins TRBV20-1 to TRBJ1-1; D is uncertain. CDR3 length: 11 amino acids. The V gene's germline CDR1 is DFQATT and CDR2 SNEGSKA (reference sequence). Trimming cost V 2 bases and J 8 bases, with 9 bases left between them. The CDR3, as DNA: TGCAGTGCTAGAACCCCTTCCGAAGCTTTCTTT. Its protein product is CSARTPSEAFF.